This is a list of T cell receptor beta chains from one sample in a study of patients and donors after allogeneic stem cell transplantation. MiXCR, run by TCRdb on the RT-PCR reads, gives a single entry per CDR3 protein. Of 11,000 or so distinct CDR3 sequences listed, under 30% were seen once; the top ten hold about 54%. Sequencing was done on a sample of blood, either unsorted or a sorted T cell fraction (not recorded which). The receptors come from a human donor who was either an allogeneic HSCT recipient or a stem cell or donor lymphocyte infusion donor (not recorded which). It is not recorded whose cells these are; they may come from a transplant donor. Both conserved end residues are part of each CDR3. D genes are given only for firm matches. The size of a clone is reported for some rows only, either as once, few or many, or as a class for expanded clones.

V	D	size	J	DNA	CDR3
TRBV4-3	-	-	TRBJ2-3	TGCGCCAGCAGCCAAGATGTGGGAGCGTTCACAGATACGCAGTATTTT	CASSQDVGAFTDTQYF
TRBV5-1	TRBD1	few	TRBJ1-6	TGCGCCAGCAGCTTGGGGGCAGGGGGTTCACCCCTCCACTTT	CASSLGAGGSPLHF
TRBV9	TRBD1	-	TRBJ2-1	TGTGCCAGCAGCGTAGGCGCGGGACAGGGGGCCAATGAGCAGTTCTTC	CASSVGAGQGANEQFF
TRBV20-1	-	many	TRBJ1-1	TGCAGTGCTAGGGGGTATATGAACACTGAAGCTTTCTTT	CSARGYMNTEAFF
TRBV4-1	-	few	TRBJ1-1	TGCGCCAGCAGCGCAGAGAACACTGAAGCTTTCTTT	CASSAENTEAFF
TRBV4-2	-	-	TRBJ1-6	TGTGCCAGCAGCCAAGCGCAGTATAATTCACCCCTCCACTTT	CASSQAQYNSPLHF
TRBV20-1	-	few	TRBJ1-5	TGCAGTGCTAAGAGGGGCTCTCGGGATAGCAATCAGCCCCAGCATTTT	CSAKRGSRDSNQPQHF
TRBV7-3	TRBD1	few	TRBJ2-5	TGTGCCAGCAGCTGCGTTTATGGGACAGGCAGTATTCAAGAGACCCAGTACTTC	CASSCVYGTGSIQETQYF
TRBV9	-	-	TRBJ1-6	TGTGCCAGCAGCGTAGAACGAGGGAACTCACCCCTCCACTTT	CASSVERGNSPLHF
TRBV7-2	-	medium-sized	TRBJ1-5	TGTGCCAGCAGCTTAGCGATAGAGCAGCCCCAGCATTTT	CASSLAIEQPQHF
TRBV18	TRBD2	-	TRBJ2-5	TGTGCCAGCTCACCACGGGGGAGGGGTCCTCAAGAGACCCAGTACTTC	CASSPRGRGPQETQYF
TRBV5-1	-	-	TRBJ2-2	TGCGCCAGCAGCTTGTCCGGCGGGGAGCTGTTTTTT	CASSLSGGELFF
TRBV7-9	TRBD1	medium-sized	TRBJ1-1	TGTGCCAGCAGCTACCAGGGGGCTGGTGCTTTCTTT	CASSYQGAGAFF
TRBV19	-	-	TRBJ1-5	TGTGCCAGTAGGCTGACAGAAAATAGCAATCAGCCCCAGCATTTT	CASRLTENSNQPQHF
TRBV4-1	-	once	TRBJ2-7	TGCGCCAGCAGCCAACCCCGGACAGGCGGGGCCAACGAGCAGTACTTC	CASSQPRTGGANEQYF
TRBV20-1	-	-	TRBJ1-2	TGCAGTGCTAGATCGACGGTGGGGGGCTACACCTTC	CSARSTVGGYTF
TRBV2	-	few	TRBJ1-1	TGTGCCAGCACAAGGACACTGAACACTGAAGCTTTCTTT	CASTRTLNTEAFF
TRBV2	-	many	TRBJ1-5	TGTGCCAGCAGTGGGAGGGACTTGGGGCCCCAGCATTTT	CASSGRDLGPQHF
TRBV15	-	-	TRBJ1-2	TGTGCCACCAGCAGAGATCGTGGAGATGGCTACACCTTC	CATSRDRGDGYTF
TRBV7-2	TRBD2	few	TRBJ2-3	TGTGCCAGCAGCGCCACACTAGCGGGAGTGGGCACAGATACGCAGTATTTT	CASSATLAGVGTDTQYF
TRBV7-9	-	-	TRBJ2-1	TGTGCCAGCAGCTTAGAAGCCTTGGGAGTTTATTACAATGAGCAGTTCTTC	CASSLEALGVYYNEQFF
TRBV7-3	TRBD1	few	TRBJ1-2	TGTGCCAGCAGCAGGGACAGCTCTAACTATGGCTACACCTTC	CASSRDSSNYGYTF
TRBV28	-	few	TRBJ1-2	TGTGCCAGCAGTTTACGGGGGAGGTGGCGCTACACCTTC	CASSLRGRWRYTF
TRBV27	-	-	TRBJ2-2	TGTGCCAGCAGCGGATCGAACACCGGGGAGCTGTTTTTT	CASSGSNTGELFF
TRBV29-1	-	-	TRBJ2-7	TGCAGCGCCCAGGTAGGGTTCTACGAGCAGTACTTC	CSAQVGFYEQYF
TRBV4-1	-	-	TRBJ2-1	TGCGCCAGCAGCCCGATAATGGGGGAGCAGTTCTTC	CASSPIMGEQFF
TRBV9	-	-	TRBJ2-6	TGTGCCAGCAGAACTACGAGAGTTTCCGGGGCCAACGTCCTGACTTTC	CASRTTRVSGANVLTF